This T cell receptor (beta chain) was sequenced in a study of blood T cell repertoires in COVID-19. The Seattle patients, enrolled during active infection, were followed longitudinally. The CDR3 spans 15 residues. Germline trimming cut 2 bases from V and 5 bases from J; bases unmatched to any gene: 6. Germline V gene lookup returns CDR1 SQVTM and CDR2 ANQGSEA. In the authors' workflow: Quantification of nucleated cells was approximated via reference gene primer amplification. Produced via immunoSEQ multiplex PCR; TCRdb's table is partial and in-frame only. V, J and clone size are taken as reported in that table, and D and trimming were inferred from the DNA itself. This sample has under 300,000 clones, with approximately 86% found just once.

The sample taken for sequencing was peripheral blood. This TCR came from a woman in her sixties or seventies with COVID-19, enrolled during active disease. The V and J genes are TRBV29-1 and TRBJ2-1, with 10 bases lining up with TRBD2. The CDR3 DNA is TGCAGCGTTGAACCCCCTAGCGGGGGAAACAATGAGCAGTTCTTC. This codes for CSVEPPSGGNNEQFF.